The clone carrying this T cell receptor (beta chain) was recorded a few times. Its antigen is still unknown. V was cut by 1 base and J by 0 bases, with 12 bases left in between. Germline CDR1 SGHVS, CDR2 FNYEAQ. The CDR3 contains 17 residues. This specimen belongs to a study of T cell repertoires in cytomegalovirus infection. TCRdb analysed the reads with MiXCR anew, one entry per CDR3 protein. The sample includes hundreds of thousands of distinct CDR3 sequences, 25% to 40% of them seen just once. J is TRBJ2-2 and V is TRBV7-6; D gene unclear. The TCR was taken from a human donor in good health (CMV status not recorded). Some clones in this sample may be carry-over from other donors' samples. The specimen was cultured CD8+ T cells from PBMCs, collected from culture after CMV antigen stimulation. CDR3 nucleotides: TGTGCCAGCAGCTTAGTCCTCAGCTCAGCGAACACCGGGGAGCTGTTTTTT. This encodes CASSLVLSSANTGELFF.